This is a list of T cell receptor beta chains from one sample in a study of blood T cell repertoires in COVID-19. Here immunoSEQ multiplex PCR was the method, and the copy in TCRdb shows in-frame clones only, minus some. This repertoire shows 390,000 or so clones, roughly 86% found once; its top ten account for around 9.3%. The material sequenced was peripheral blood. The receptors were gathered from a woman in her thirties with COVID-19, enrolled during active disease. CDR3s leave out the opening cysteine and the closing phenylalanine or tryptophan. Each record gives: V gene, CDR3 protein.

v_call: TRBV5-4
cdr3_aa: ASSFSRNEQF

v_call: TRBV19
cdr3_aa: ATNGQGGLSNYGYT

v_call: TRBV7-7
cdr3_aa: ASSLNGVRQETQY

v_call: TRBV15
cdr3_aa: ATSRGGHREAF

v_call: TRBV21-1
cdr3_aa: ASSSEVTGTSNQPQH

v_call: TRBV21-1
cdr3_aa: ASSGTSGRAYNEQF

v_call: TRBV9
cdr3_aa: ASSAAPGVLSGNTIY

v_call: TRBV10-3
cdr3_aa: AIGNLGGSQETQY

v_call: TRBV4-2
cdr3_aa: ASSQDPPGPRRVYEQF

v_call: TRBV9
cdr3_aa: ASSSVVTGPSTDTQY

v_call: TRBV4-3
cdr3_aa: ASGEFRGYEQY

v_call: TRBV19
cdr3_aa: ASSPSWTVGYEQY

v_call: TRBV12-3/TRBV12-4
cdr3_aa: ASTGGPYNEQF

v_call: TRBV2
cdr3_aa: AGQGGSTDTQY

v_call: TRBV5-1
cdr3_aa: ASSLAPIGAKETQY

v_call: TRBV7-8
cdr3_aa: ASSLERVAGPNTEAF

v_call: TRBV19
cdr3_aa: ASSRAHSGSGEQF

v_call: TRBV28
cdr3_aa: ASRTGQREQY

v_call: TRBV4-2
cdr3_aa: ASSQGSQGYSNQPQH

v_call: TRBV28
cdr3_aa: ASSGAGGILGGYT

v_call: TRBV4-2
cdr3_aa: ASSQSGRQETQY

v_call: TRBV2
cdr3_aa: ASSNQGSNSPLH

v_call: TRBV2
cdr3_aa: ASSDDRASEAF

v_call: TRBV24-1
cdr3_aa: ATPGQGANQPQH

v_call: TRBV1
cdr3_aa: TSSQVRRGSNQPQH

v_call: TRBV9
cdr3_aa: ASSDRRQGVTGELF

v_call: TRBV30
cdr3_aa: AWSPIASAGAGELF

v_call: TRBV21-1
cdr3_aa: ASRRVVRGGNQPQH

v_call: TRBV2
cdr3_aa: ASDRDRDQPQH

v_call: TRBV5-1
cdr3_aa: ASSLGAFTGELF

v_call: TRBV19
cdr3_aa: ASSPREGGLYNEQF

v_call: TRBV6-6
cdr3_aa: ASSYSQGASQPQH

v_call: TRBV30
cdr3_aa: AWTTGHSSYNSPLH

v_call: TRBV28
cdr3_aa: ASSTPGQGGYNEQF

v_call: TRBV27
cdr3_aa: AAALATSYNEQF

v_call: TRBV7-9
cdr3_aa: ASSLDWDRGNTEAF

v_call: TRBV6-5
cdr3_aa: ASRPGQGTYEQY

v_call: TRBV27
cdr3_aa: ASSFGLAKNTGELF

v_call: TRBV6-5
cdr3_aa: ASSFSTSGRGREQY

v_call: TRBV5-6
cdr3_aa: ASSSTGGGNYGYT

v_call: TRBV10-1
cdr3_aa: ASSGQKNSPLH

v_call: TRBV28
cdr3_aa: ASRDQGSNYGYT

v_call: TRBV19
cdr3_aa: ASSRRQASYGYT